This passage covers 7 T cell receptor beta chains from one sample sequenced in a study of T cell changes during pregnancy in multiple sclerosis. Produced via immunoSEQ multiplex PCR; TCRdb's table is partial and in-frame only. The repertoire holds 50,000 or so clones, with more than 90% as singletons. This sample comprised CD4+ T cells from peripheral blood mononuclear cells, obtained before pregnancy. The receptor set was obtained from a female donor with multiple sclerosis, enrolled in a pregnancy study.

The V call is TRBV29-1, the J call TRBJ2-1; 9 bases fit TRBD1. This CDR3 spans 15 amino acids. Germline V gene sequence: CDR1 SQVTM, CDR2 ANQGSEA. J gave up 2 bases and V 5 bases, and 7 bases lay outside the gene matches. The CDR3 region is CSVKLQGAAYNEQFF. The CDR3 bases are TGCAGCGTTAAACTACAGGGGGCGGCCTACAATGAGCAGTTCTTC.

The chain has TRBV2 and TRBJ1-1; the match to TRBD1 covers 10 bases. V lost 6 bases, J lost 5 bases, and 3 bases stayed unmatched. The CDR3 has 13 residues. CDR1 SNHLY and CDR2 FYNNEI come from the germline V gene. The CDR3 coding sequence is TGTGCCAGCAGGACAGGGGGCCCGACTGAAGCTTTCTTT. Protein product: CASRTGGPTEAFF.

The rearrangement joins TRBV11-2 to TRBJ2-2, with D uncertain. In germline, CDR1 is SGHAT, CDR2 FQNNGV. Trimming left V 3 bases short and J 0 bases short, with 8 bases between. This CDR3 spans 15 amino acids. The CDR3 bases are TGTGCCAGCAGCTTGGGCTCCGCGAACACCGGGGAGCTGTTTTTT. Translated: CASSLGSANTGELFF.

The CDR3 DNA sequence: TGTGCCAGCTCACCCGGGCAGGGGGAGACCTACAATGAGCAGTTCTTC. Its protein is CASSPGQGETYNEQFF. The chain employs TRBV18 and TRBJ2-1; TRBD1 agrees at 7 bases. Germline trimming cut 3 bases from V and 2 bases from J; bases unmatched to any gene: 7. This CDR3 has 16 amino acids. CDR1 and CDR2 from the germline V gene are KGHSH and LQKENI. Together with reference TRBV18 and TRBJ2-1, the CDR3 gives the full variable domain: NAGVMQNPRHLVRRRGQEARLRCSPMKGHSHVYWYRQLPEEGLKFMVYLQKENIIDESGMPKERFSAEFPKEGPSILRIQQVVRGDSAAYFCASSPGQGETYNEQFFGPGTRLTVL.

The chain links TRBV7-9 to TRBJ2-7; 11 bases align to TRBD1. Germline CDR1 SEHNR, CDR2 FQNEAQ (reference sequence). The V segment lost 4 bases and the J segment 3 bases; nucleotides outside the gene matches: 2. The CDR3 consists of 14 residues. The CDR3 DNA follows: TGTGCCAGCAGCTCTGGGACAGGGGGCTACGAGCAGTACTTC. Translated, it gives CASSSGTGGYEQYF.

The chain carries TRBV5-1 and TRBJ2-2, with 16 nucleotides matching TRBD2. CDR1 and CDR2 (germline): SGHRS, YFSETQ. The V gene end was trimmed by 4 bases and the J gene end by 4 bases; junction bases not matched to a gene: 16. The CDR3 has 21 residues. CDR3 sequence (DNA): TGCGCCAGCAGCCGTGGGACAGGGGCCGGGACTAGCGGGAGGGCCACCGGGGAGCTGTTTTTT. As protein: CASSRGTGAGTSGRATGELFF.

This chain uses TRBV6-1 with TRBJ2-1; D is possibly TRBD1 (5 bases). V was clipped by 5 bases and J by 4 bases, with 15 bases between them. The CDR3 contains 15 residues. Germline V gene sequence: CDR1 MNHNS, CDR2 SASEGT. The CDR3 DNA follows: TGTGCCAGCAGTCTGAGACAGCACCGATACAATGAGCAGTTCTTC. Translation gives CASSLRQHRYNEQFF.